This TCR beta chain was profiled in a study of cytomegalovirus exposure and HLA in healthy donors. The CDR3 is 15 amino acids. Deletions cut 3 bases from V and 0 bases from J, with 11 bases between. The germline CDR1 and CDR2 sequences are SGDLS and YYNGEE. Primers: 60 Vbeta forward and 13 Jbeta reverse. The repertoire was sequenced with immunoSEQ multiplex PCR; TCRdb's copy has only in-frame clones and lacks some. The table records approximately 190,000 clones, approximately 80% of them present only once. Study results and caveats: Later work associated roughly 17,000 TCR beta sequences with HLA alleles at 0.05 false discovery rate.

On this clone itself: Antigen unknown.

The chain carries TRBV9 and TRBJ2-3, with D possibly TRBD1 on 5 matching bases. Sequencing was done on a sample of PBMCs. The TCR was taken from a woman aged 25 to 45 in good health and CMV-seropositive. CDR3 coding DNA: TGTGCCAGCAGCGCTGGACACTCTAGCACAGATACGCAGTATTTT. Encoded protein: CASSAGHSSTDTQYF. The full variable domain, in which reference TRBV9 and TRBJ2-3 provide the parts outside the CDR3, is DSGVTQTPKHLITATGQRVTLRCSPRSGDLSVYWYQQSLDQGLQFLIQYYNGEERAKGNILERFSAQQFPDLHSELNLSSLELGDSALYFCASSAGHSSTDTQYFGPGTRLTVL.